The 20 T cell receptor beta chains reported below all come from one sample, sequenced in a study of Graves' ophthalmopathy and Graves' hyperthyroidism. TCR beta CDR3 amplification used RNA transcripts. First-round RT-PCR relied on HTBI primers, and a second-round multiplex PCR came next. MiXCR was run by TCRdb on the multiplex PCR reads, yielding one entry per CDR3 protein. The table records roughly 400,000 distinct CDR3 sequences, around 17% of them present only once. Input material: peripheral blood. All receptors come from a young woman with Graves' ophthalmopathy.

Note on this clonotype: A junction end diverges from the germline sequence, so it may reflect a read error. The J gene is TRBJ1-2, the V gene TRBV12-3 or TRBV12-4; D call uncertain. This CDR3 is built from 11 residues. The CDR3 reads CASSKRTDPLF. Written as DNA, the CDR3 is TGTGCCAGCAGTAAACGGACCGATCCACTCTTC.

This clonotype was recorded a few times. V usage is TRBV18 and J usage is TRBJ1-1; perhaps TRBD1 as D (5 bases). The germline gives CDR1 KGHSH, CDR2 LQKENI. Trimming took 3 bases from V and 7 from J, leaving 24 bases between them. The CDR3 consists of 17 residues. The CDR3 here is CASSPDVVGRGGLEAFF. CDR3 bases: TGTGCCAGCTCACCTGATGTCGTGGGGCGCGGGGGACTTGAAGCTTTCTTT.

Ten or more counts support this clonotype. The chain has TRBV28 and TRBJ1-1; the match to TRBD1 covers 9 bases. J gave up 10 bases and V 5 bases, and 11 bases lay outside the gene matches. Germline V gene data show CDR1 as MDHEN and CDR2 as SYDVKM. CDR3 length: 14 amino acids. The CDR3 reads CASSRDRAPSAAFF. The CDR3 nucleotides read TGTGCCAGCAGTCGGGACAGGGCCCCTAGTGCAGCTTTCTTT.

This clonotype was counted many times. The chain combines TRBV11-1 with TRBJ2-7; 10 bases line up with TRBD2. Trimming cost V 4 bases and J 0 bases; bases outside gene matches: 12. This CDR3 spans 18 amino acids. CDR1 and CDR2 (germline): SGHAT, FQDESV (reference sequence). CDR3: CASSSPLRRLAGSYEQYF. CDR3 bases: TGTGCCAGCAGCTCTCCCCTAAGGCGACTAGCGGGCTCCTACGAGCAGTACTTC.

At least ten counts were recorded for this clonotype. V usage is TRBV4-3 and J usage is TRBJ1-6, with D possibly matching TRBD1 (5 bases). CDR1 is LGHNA and CDR2 is YSLEER in the germline V gene. The CDR3 sequence is 16 residues long. Trimming removed 0 bases from V and 6 bases from J, with 12 bases in between. CDR3 loop: CASSQDTQGANSPLHF. For the CDR3, the DNA is TGCGCCAGCAGCCAAGATACCCAAGGGGCTAATTCACCCCTCCACTTT.

This clonotype was observed many times. This chain joins TRBV6-1 and TRBJ1-3; a weak D match, TRBD1 (6 bases). V lost 7 bases and J 2 bases, leaving 12 bases between the germline ends. Germline V CDR1 and CDR2: MNHNS, SASEGT. The CDR3 is made up of 14 amino acids. The DNA for the CDR3 is TGTGCCAGCAAGCCACAGGGAACTGGAAACACCATATATTTT. Residues: CASKPQGTGNTIYF.

The chain joins TRBV18 to TRBJ2-7, with TRBD2 matching over 16 bases. Germline-derived CDR1 and CDR2 are KGHSH and LQKENI. Unmatched junction bases numbered 6, after V lost 0 bases and J lost 4 bases. CDR3 length: 18 residues. The CDR3 region has the DNA TGTGCCAGCTCACCACCGGGACTAGCGGGGGGGAGACCATACGAGCAGTACTTC. Encoded protein: CASSPPGLAGGRPYEQYF.

This clonotype was detected ten times or more. This chain joins TRBV5-6 and TRBJ1-3; no reliable D call. The CDR3 spans 14 residues. Looked up from germline, CDR1 is SGHDT and CDR2 is YYEEEE. Trimming removed 0 bases from V and 5 bases from J, with 9 bases in between. In DNA, the CDR3 is TGTGCCAGCAGCTTGGAGGTGGATCGAAACACCATATATTTT. Translated: CASSLEVDRNTIYF.

This clonotype was counted ten times or more. The chain is built from TRBV9 and TRBJ2-5; 8 bases fit TRBD2. CDR3 length: 17 amino acids. Per the germline V gene, CDR1 is SGDLS and CDR2 is YYNGEE. V was clipped by 0 bases and J by 1 base; unmatched bases: 8. CDR3 residues: CASSVASGGPPQETQYF. The CDR3 bases are TGTGCCAGCAGCGTAGCATCGGGAGGGCCCCCCCAAGAGACCCAGTACTTC.

CDR3 sequence reads: CASSSGPGGELFF. The DNA for the CDR3 is TGTGCCAGCAGCTCGGGACCGGGGGGGGAGCTGTTTTTT. V gene TRBV7-3 combines with J gene TRBJ2-2, with D tentatively TRBD1 or TRBD2 (5 bases each). Germline V lookup: CDR1 SGHTA, CDR2 FQGTGA. This CDR3 has 13 residues. With 4 bases removed from V and 8 bases from J, the gap between germline ends came to 11 bases. Together with reference TRBV7-3 and TRBJ2-2, the CDR3 gives the full variable domain: GAGVSQTPSNKVTEKGKYVELRCDPISGHTALYWYRQSLGQGPEFLIYFQGTGAADDSGLPNDRFFAVRPEGSVSTLKIQRTERGDSAVYLCASSSGPGGELFFGEGSRLTVL.

This clonotype was seen ten or more times. The chain has TRBV5-1 and TRBJ2-7; no firm D call. There are 16 residues in the CDR3. V dropped 0 bases and J dropped 0 bases, with 13 bases sitting between them. From germline, CDR1 is SGHRS and CDR2 YFSETQ. The CDR3 spells CASSLAGSIVSYEQYF. In DNA form, the CDR3 reads TGCGCCAGCAGCTTGGCCGGCAGTATTGTCTCCTACGAGCAGTACTTC.

This clonotype was observed many times. V usage is TRBV20-1 and J usage is TRBJ2-7; D is uncertain. Trimming removed 0 bases from V and 4 bases from J, with 7 bases in between. Looked up from germline, CDR1 is DFQATT and CDR2 is SNEGSKA (reference sequence). The CDR3 is 12 residues long. CDR3 nucleotides: TGCAGTGCTAGAGATCGGCCATACGAGCAGTACTTC. Protein: CSARDRPYEQYF.

This clonotype was found many times. J is TRBJ2-7 and V is TRBV6-5, with 9 bases lining up with TRBD1. Germline trimming cut 4 bases from V and 2 bases from J; bases unmatched to any gene: 9. Germline CDR1 reads MNHEY; CDR2 reads SVGAGI. The CDR3 extends over 16 amino acids. The CDR3 protein is CASSSNRDRVPYEQYF. The DNA for the CDR3 is TGTGCCAGCAGTTCTAACCGGGACAGGGTCCCCTACGAGCAGTACTTC.

This clonotype has just a few counts. This rearrangement joins TRBV6-1 to TRBJ1-1, with D possibly matching TRBD1 (5 bases). The CDR3 has 14 amino acids. Germline V gives CDR1 MNHNS, CDR2 SASEGT. Trimming pared 5 bases from V and 1 base from J, leaving 11 bases between. As DNA, the CDR3 is TGTGCCAGCAGTCTGGGGGACGGGAACACTGAAGCTTTCTTT. Translating it yields CASSLGDGNTEAFF.

This clonotype was detected ten times or more. The chain carries TRBV7-2 and TRBJ2-7; 11 nucleotides line up with TRBD2. Germline CDR1 SGHTA, CDR2 FQGNSA. Germline trimming cut 6 bases from V and 2 bases from J; bases unmatched to any gene: 6. The CDR3 has 15 residues. DNA for the CDR3: TGTGCCAGCAGTATCGGACTAGCGGGTCCCTACGAGCAGTACTTC. It encodes CASSIGLAGPYEQYF. Together with reference TRBV7-2 and TRBJ2-7, the CDR3 gives the full variable domain: GAGVSQSPSNKVTEKGKDVELRCDPISGHTALYWYRQSLGQGLEFLIYFQGNSAPDKSGLPSDRFSAERTGGSVSTLTIQRTQQEDSAVYLCASSIGLAGPYEQYFGPGTRLTVT.

This clonotype was found many times. V and J are TRBV28 and TRBJ1-2, with 8 positions matching TRBD1. J lost 8 bases, V lost 5 bases, and 7 bases had no gene match. Germline V gives CDR1 MDHEN, CDR2 SYDVKM. CDR3 length: 13 amino acids. The CDR3 sequence: CASSPSDRAGYTF. The CDR3 nucleotides are TGTGCCAGCAGTCCCTCGGACAGGGCAGGCTACACCTTC.

At least ten counts were recorded for this clonotype. The V call is TRBV12-3 or TRBV12-4, the J call TRBJ1-1, with D possibly being TRBD1 (5 bases). V lost 7 bases to trimming and J lost 10 bases, with 19 bases between them. The CDR3 is made up of 13 amino acids. The CDR3: CASTLRGGLTAFF. CDR3 nucleotides: TGTGCCAGCACCCTGCGTGGGGGTCTTACAGCTTTCTTT.

About this clonotype itself: One junction end disagrees with the germline gene, perhaps due to a read error. CDR3 residues: CASSPGQGNTIYF. The CDR3 DNA follows: TGTGCTAGCAGCCCTGGACAGGGAAACACCATATATTTT. The J gene is TRBJ1-3, the V gene TRBV7-7; maybe TRBD1 (6 bases). Germline V CDR1 and CDR2: SSHAT, FNYEAQ (reference sequence). This CDR3 is 13 amino acids long.

This clonotype showed up many times. This chain uses TRBV19 with TRBJ1-2, with D maybe TRBD1 (6 bases). This CDR3 comprises 14 residues. Per the germline V gene, CDR1 is LNHDA and CDR2 is SQIVND (reference sequence). V lost 6 bases, J lost 0 bases, and 11 bases lay in between. The CDR3 nucleotides read TGTGCCAGTAGCCAGGGGCTGGCTAACTATGGCTACACCTTC. Encoded protein: CASSQGLANYGYTF.

This clonotype has a count of ten or more. J is TRBJ2-7 and V is TRBV6-2 or TRBV6-3; 11 nucleotides match TRBD2. The CDR3 runs to 16 residues. V lost 2 bases and J lost 3; bases outside the gene matches: 6. From germline, CDR1 is MNHEY and CDR2 SVGEGT. The CDR3 loop reads CASSYTASGRLYEQYF. The CDR3 coding sequence is TGTGCCAGCAGTTACACGGCTAGCGGGAGGCTCTACGAGCAGTACTTC.